One T cell receptor (beta chain) is described in this entry. Its antigen is still unknown. TCRdb recomputed calls from the reads with MiXCR, one row per CDR3 protein. Of a few hundred thousand distinct CDR3 sequences detected, 30% to 35% appear once; the ten largest clones hold 17%. The CDR3 is 15 amino acids. Unmatched junction bases numbered 9, after V lost 8 bases and J lost 3 bases. The sample belongs to a study of T cell repertoires in cytomegalovirus infection. This sequence joins TRBV5-3 and TRBJ2-1, with 9 bases lining up with TRBD2. TRBV5-3 is classed as an ORF, of uncertain function. The receptor was isolated from a human donor in good health (CMV status not recorded). Some clones in this sample may be carry-over from other donors' samples. Material: cultured PBMCs, obtained from culture after CMV antigen stimulation. The CDR3 DNA reads as TGTGCCAGCAGCCGGACTAGCGAGATCTACAATGAGCAGTTCTTC. This translates into CASSRTSEIYNEQFF.